What follows are 32 T cell receptor beta chains derived from one specimen sequenced in a study of OX40 agonist ivuxolimab in advanced cancers. Method: immunoSEQ multiplex PCR; TCRdb's copy keeps in-frame clones and lacks some. The profile shows approximately 72,000 clones, roughly 84% of them singletons. This specimen consisted of CD4+ or CD8+ T cells sorted from blood, obtained in a trial of the OX40 agonist ivuxolimab. Receptors originate from an adult with an advanced solid tumor such as melanoma, head and neck, liver or kidney cancer.

This chain joins TRBV7-9 and TRBJ2-7, with D maybe TRBD2 (6 bases). From germline, CDR1 is SEHNR and CDR2 FQNEAQ (reference sequence). The CDR3 has 15 amino acids. The germline V and J ends were trimmed by 6 bases and 4 bases, with 19 bases remaining between them. CDR3 sequence: CASSSDGTQYYEQYF. The CDR3 region has the DNA TGTGCCAGCAGTTCTGATGGGACTCAATATTACGAGCAGTACTTC.

This sequence joins TRBV4-3 and TRBJ1-2; D ambiguous. This CDR3 is 13 amino acids long. Per the germline V gene, CDR1 is LGHNA and CDR2 is YSLEER. The V end lost 0 bases, the J end lost 4 bases, and 6 bases lay between the germline ends. In nucleotides, the CDR3 is TGCGCCAGCAGCCAAGATAGACTCTATGGCTACACCTTC. Translation gives CASSQDRLYGYTF.

Only one count was recorded for this clone. The V gene is TRBV27, the J gene TRBJ2-1, with a weak D call TRBD1 (6 bases). Looked up from germline, CDR1 is MNHEY and CDR2 is SMNVEV (reference sequence). With 7 bases removed from V and 10 bases from J, the gap between germline ends came to 11 bases. The CDR3 loop spans 11 amino acids. CDR3 amino acids: CASKRDTEQFF. In DNA, the CDR3 is TGTGCCAGCAAAAGGGACACCGAGCAGTTCTTC.

In its sample, this clone was seen a few times. The CDR3 coding sequence is TGTGCCAGTGGGACTAGCGCCTCCTACAATGAGCAGTTCTTC. Translated: CASGTSASYNEQFF. V and J are TRBV2 and TRBJ2-1; TRBD2 aligns across 10 bases. The V segment lost 9 bases and the J segment 0 bases; nucleotides outside the gene matches: 2. This CDR3 is built from 14 residues. Germline assignment: CDR1 SNHLY and CDR2 FYNNEI.

A few counts support this clone. The chain employs TRBV7-9 and TRBJ2-7; D is unclear. The V end lost 5 bases, the J end lost 2 bases, and 13 bases lay between the germline ends. The CDR3 covers 14 residues. Germline V gives CDR1 SEHNR, CDR2 FQNEAQ (reference sequence). As DNA, the CDR3 is TGTGCCAGCAGCCCAGTGGGTAACCCCTACGAGCAGTACTTC. It specifies CASSPVGNPYEQYF.

The V gene is TRBV2, the J gene TRBJ1-2, with a possible D match to TRBD1 (6 bases). Trimming pared 10 bases from V and 6 bases from J, leaving 18 bases between. Germline CDR1 reads SNHLY; CDR2 reads FYNNEI. CDR3 length equals 13 residues. This CDR3 is CATGAGQWNGYTF. CDR3 nucleotide sequence: TGTGCCACAGGGGCAGGGCAATGGAATGGCTACACCTTC. Filled out from reference TRBV2 and TRBJ1-2, the complete variable domain reads EPEVTQTPSHQVTQMGQEVILRCVPISNHLYFYWYRQILGQKVEFLVSFYNNEISEKSEIFDDQFSVERPDGSNFTLKIRSTKLEDSAMYFCATGAGQWNGYTFGSGTRLTVV.

This clone was seen only once. The rearrangement links TRBV27 to TRBJ1-5; TRBD1 agrees at 9 bases. With 10 bases clipped from V and 4 bases from J, the junction kept 14 bases outside the gene matches. This CDR3 region has 16 residues. Germline CDR1 is MNHEY and CDR2 is SMNVEV (reference sequence). The CDR3 reads CATRRSGTGTNQPQHF. The CDR3 region has the DNA TGTGCCACACGACGGTCCGGGACAGGGACGAATCAGCCCCAGCATTTT.

The chain joins TRBV5-1 to TRBJ2-3; possibly TRBD2 for D (5 bases). The CDR3 is 14 amino acids. The V and J ends lost 1 base and 2 bases respectively, with 8 bases between them. CDR1 SGHRS and CDR2 YFSETQ come from the germline V gene. The CDR3 is CASSLSGFTDTQYF. The CDR3 nucleotides read TGCGCCAGCAGCTTGTCGGGGTTCACAGATACGCAGTATTTT.

This chain uses TRBV9 with TRBJ1-5, with D unresolved. There are 9 residues in the CDR3. Germline CDR1 and CDR2: SGDLS and YYNGEE. V dropped 7 bases and J dropped 9 bases, with 5 bases sitting between them. This chain's CDR3 is CASPRPQHF. The DNA for the CDR3 is TGTGCCAGCCCTAGGCCCCAGCATTTT.

The rearrangement links TRBV6-5 to TRBJ2-1, with a tentative D call TRBD2 (6 bases). The V gene's germline CDR1 is MNHEY and CDR2 SVGAGI. The CDR3 is 15 amino acids. Trimming took off 2 bases at V and 3 bases at J, with 11 bases between the two ends. CDR3: CASSYRPGLYNEQFF. The CDR3 nucleotides are TGTGCCAGCAGTTACCGCCCGGGACTCTACAATGAGCAGTTCTTC.

This chain joins TRBV7-3 and TRBJ2-3; no firm D call. This CDR3 is built from 12 residues. The germline V gene has CDR1 SGHTA and CDR2 FQGTGA. Trimming stripped 5 bases from V and 6 bases from J, with 9 bases between. The CDR3 loop is CASSLHHDTQYF. In nucleotides, the CDR3 is TGTGCCAGCAGCCTCCATCACGATACGCAGTATTTT. Together with reference TRBV7-3 and TRBJ2-3, the CDR3 gives the full variable domain: GAGVSQTPSNKVTEKGKYVELRCDPISGHTALYWYRQSLGQGPEFLIYFQGTGAADDSGLPNDRFFAVRPEGSVSTLKIQRTERGDSAVYLCASSLHHDTQYFGPGTRLTVL.

This clone was picked up a small number of times. The chain uses TRBV10-2 and TRBJ2-7; 9 nucleotides align to TRBD2. This CDR3 region has 14 residues. Germline values: CDR1 WSHSY, CDR2 SAAADI. The J segment lost 5 bases and the V segment lost 2 bases, leaving 4 bases of the junction unmatched. CDR3 bases: TGCGCCAGCAGTGAGGCTAGCGGGACTGACGAGCAGTACTTC. It encodes CASSEASGTDEQYF.

The gene calls are TRBV29-1 and TRBJ1-3; 9 bases fit TRBD1. Germline CDR1 and CDR2: SQVTM and ANQGSEA. Unmatched junction bases numbered 5, after V lost 2 bases and J lost 0 bases. The CDR3 has 16 amino acids. The CDR3 bases are TGCAGCGTTGAACAATCGGACAGGGGCTCTGGAAACACCATATATTTT. This sequence encodes CSVEQSDRGSGNTIYF.

The V and J genes are TRBV5-6 and TRBJ2-6; D is undetermined. Germline loops: CDR1 SGHDT, CDR2 YYEEEE. Trimming left V 7 bases short and J 5 bases short, with 22 bases between. This CDR3 is 17 amino acids long. The CDR3 loop reads CASPRNNSQSRANVLTF. In nucleotides, the CDR3 is TGTGCCAGCCCACGGAACAATAGTCAAAGTCGGGCCAACGTCCTGACTTTC.

V and J are TRBV25-1 and TRBJ1-1, with 7 bases lining up with TRBD1. Germline lookup yields CDR1 MGHDK and CDR2 SYGVNS. The CDR3 is made up of 14 amino acids. V gave up 7 bases and J gave up 6 bases; unmatched junction bases: 11. The CDR3 region has the DNA TGTGCCAGCAAAGGACAGGCCTACGACGCTGAAGCTTTCTTT. Its protein is CASKGQAYDAEAFF.

V usage is TRBV6-5 and J usage is TRBJ1-1; D is perhaps TRBD1 (5 bases). This CDR3 comprises 15 residues. Germline CDR1 reads MNHEY; CDR2 reads SVGAGI. Deletions cut 0 bases from V and 0 bases from J, with 8 bases between. Here the CDR3 reads CASSYSKGLNTEAFF. For the CDR3, the DNA is TGTGCCAGCAGTTACTCGAAGGGGTTGAACACTGAAGCTTTCTTT.

This chain links TRBV19 with TRBJ2-5; TRBD2 aligns across 14 bases. Unmatched junction bases numbered 13, after V lost 11 bases and J lost 5 bases. The CDR3 sequence is 16 residues long. The germline CDR1 and CDR2 sequences are LNHDA and SQIVND (reference sequence). The chain's CDR3 is CASSTSGREGGETQYF. The CDR3 DNA reads TGTGCCTCCTCGACTAGCGGGAGGGAGGGCGGTGAGACCCAGTACTTC.

DNA of the CDR3: TGTGCCAGCAGCCAAGAGAGGGTAAATGAGCAGTTCTTC. This translates into CASSQERVNEQFF. The chain recombines TRBV14 with TRBJ2-1; possibly TRBD2 for D (5 bases). V shed 0 bases and J shed 7 bases, with 7 bases lying between them. The CDR3 totals 13 residues. Per germline, CDR1 SGHDN and CDR2 FVKESK.

The V and J genes are TRBV6-1 and TRBJ2-2; possible D gene TRBD2, 5 bases. The CDR3 length is 15 residues. V was pared by 9 bases and J by 0 bases, with 14 bases between. CDR1 is MNHNS, CDR2 SASEGT, per germline. The CDR3 is CARPYGGPNTGELFF. The CDR3 DNA sequence: TGTGCCAGGCCGTACGGCGGGCCGAACACCGGGGAGCTGTTTTTT.

The CDR3 reads CASSQNMIQGEKLFF. The CDR3 DNA reads as TGCGCCAGCAGCCAAAACATGATACAGGGTGAAAAACTGTTTTTT. The chain links TRBV4-3 to TRBJ1-4; TRBD1 is a possible D gene (6 bases). The germline V and J ends were trimmed by 2 bases and 7 bases, with 14 bases remaining between them. The CDR3 covers 15 residues. Germline loops: CDR1 LGHNA, CDR2 YSLEER.

This clone was observed a single time. This sequence joins TRBV7-3 and TRBJ2-1; D might be TRBD1 (5 bases). V was cut by 0 bases and J by 1 base, with 7 bases left in between. Per the germline V gene, CDR1 is SGHTA and CDR2 is FQGTGA. This CDR3 has 15 residues. CDR3 sequence reads: CASSLTGASYNEQFF. Here the CDR3 DNA reads TGTGCCAGCAGCTTAACAGGGGCTTCCTACAATGAGCAGTTCTTC.

This clone was found a few times. The chain uses TRBV2 and TRBJ2-7; possible D gene TRBD1, 6 bases. This CDR3 is built from 18 residues. The V and J ends lost 5 bases and 1 base respectively, with 24 bases between them. Per germline, CDR1 SNHLY and CDR2 FYNNEI. Written as DNA, the CDR3 is TGTGCCAGCAGTCCATTATACACCGGGACAAGGGATTCCTACGAGCAGTACTTC. It translates to CASSPLYTGTRDSYEQYF. The full variable domain, rest sourced from reference TRBV2 and TRBJ2-7, is EPEVTQTPSHQVTQMGQEVILRCVPISNHLYFYWYRQILGQKVEFLVSFYNNEISEKSEIFDDQFSVERPDGSNFTLKIRSTKLEDSAMYFCASSPLYTGTRDSYEQYFGPGTRLTVT.

The chain couples TRBV4-3 to TRBJ1-4; maybe TRBD1 (5 bases). This CDR3 comprises 14 residues. Germline CDR1 reads LGHNA; CDR2 reads YSLEER. Trimming cost V 0 bases and J 7 bases, with 9 bases left between them. The CDR3 DNA reads as TGCGCCAGCAGCCAAGATCTGGGGGGTGAAAAACTGTTTTTT. Translating it yields CASSQDLGGEKLFF.

This chain uses TRBV28 with TRBJ2-5; D perhaps matches TRBD1 (5 bases). This CDR3 is 14 amino acids long. Germline V lookup: CDR1 MDHEN, CDR2 SYDVKM. Between the trimmed V and J ends, which lost 10 bases and 3 bases, there was a span of 18 bases. Written as DNA, the CDR3 is TGTGCCACCGCACGGCCTAGGGGAAAAGAGACCCAGTACTTC. This gives the protein CATARPRGKETQYF.

This clone was observed a few times. The rearrangement links TRBV7-2 to TRBJ2-1; TRBD2 might be the D (5 bases). This CDR3 is 12 amino acids long. The ends were cut back, 1 base at V and 10 bases at J, with 8 bases in the middle. Germline lookup yields CDR1 SGHTA and CDR2 FQGNSA. CDR3 in amino acids: CASSLDAGEQFF. CDR3 coding DNA: TGTGCCAGCAGCTTAGATGCGGGCGAGCAGTTCTTC.

The rearrangement links TRBV7-8 to TRBJ1-2, with 10 bases identical to TRBD1. There are 18 residues in the CDR3. Per germline, CDR1 SGHVS and CDR2 FQNEAQ. J gave up 6 bases and V 4 bases, and 17 bases lay outside the gene matches. The CDR3 region is CASSYSRQGAHNGDGYTF. CDR3 bases: TGTGCCAGCAGCTACAGTCGACAGGGGGCGCATAATGGGGATGGCTACACCTTC.

The genes are TRBV19 and TRBJ2-7; 10 nucleotides align to TRBD2. CDR3 length equals 14 residues. From germline, CDR1 is LNHDA and CDR2 SQIVND (reference sequence). After removal of 4 bases from V and 1 base from J, the junction contained 1 base not matched to a gene. This CDR3 reads CASSKLAGSYEQYF. In DNA form, the CDR3 reads TGTGCCAGTAGTAAACTAGCGGGGTCCTACGAGCAGTACTTC.

The V and J genes are TRBV29-1 and TRBJ2-2; 9 nucleotides line up with TRBD1. The CDR3 runs 14 residues. Unmatched junction bases numbered 6, after V lost 6 bases and J lost 4 bases. Germline assignment: CDR1 SQVTM and CDR2 ANQGSEA. This CDR3 is CSVGQGTPTGELFF. CDR3 sequence (DNA): TGCAGCGTCGGACAGGGGACTCCCACCGGGGAGCTGTTTTTT.

This chain uses TRBV5-1 with TRBJ2-3; no clear D. Germline loops: CDR1 SGHRS, CDR2 YFSETQ. V gave up 2 bases and J gave up 6 bases, with 7 bases separating them. The CDR3 length is 12 residues. The CDR3 sequence is CASSFPLDTQYF. The DNA for the CDR3 is TGCGCCAGCAGCTTCCCACTGGATACGCAGTATTTT.

The rearrangement joins TRBV28 to TRBJ2-1; 13 bases fit TRBD2. From germline, CDR1 is MDHEN and CDR2 SYDVKM. This CDR3 contains 20 residues. V lost 4 bases and J lost 0; bases outside the gene matches: 12. Written as DNA, the CDR3 is TGTGCCAGCAGTTCCTCGGGACTAGCGGGAACCACCGGCTCCTACAATGAGCAGTTCTTC. The encoded protein is CASSSSGLAGTTGSYNEQFF.

The chain's CDR3 is CASSSADSTGELFF. Written as DNA, the CDR3 is TGTGCCAGCAGCTCGGCGGACAGCACCGGGGAGCTGTTTTTT. V and J are TRBV5-4 and TRBJ2-2, with a possible D match to TRBD1 (6 bases). Deletions cut 3 bases from V and 4 bases from J, with 10 bases between. The CDR3 spans 14 residues. Per germline, CDR1 SGHNT and CDR2 YYREEE (reference sequence).

CDR3 coding DNA: TGTGCCGCGTCCGACCGCGAGGCCGGGGAGCTGTTTTTT. Protein product: CAASDREAGELFF. This sequence joins TRBV19 and TRBJ2-2; no firm D call. Trimming removed 11 bases from V and 6 bases from J, with 16 bases in between. Germline lookup yields CDR1 LNHDA and CDR2 SQIVND (reference sequence). CDR3 length: 13 amino acids.